This T cell receptor beta chain came from a study of memory CD4+ T cells and cytomegalovirus serostatus (dated by TCRdb to the late 2010s). Background for the entire study: A total of some 35 healthy Belgian adults, of whom 9 were CMV seropositive and 24 were CMV seronegative, were included in the cohort. The study sequenced CD4+ memory TCRbeta repertoires of a Belgian cohort with known cytomegalovirus serostatus to replicate a published TCR-based CMV serostatus classifier. Summary of the overall study and its limitations: Only CD4+CD45RO+ memory cells were sequenced, unlike the original study, which covered naive and memory CD4+ and CD8+ populations. Of fewer than 200 previously reported CMV-associated TCRbeta sequences, 60 to 85 appeared in the CD4+ memory repertoires, each in one to five individuals. CMV serostatus prediction reached a median bootstrapped AUC of 0.95 with the original framework and around 0.91 with a US-trained random forest. The results were interpreted as suggesting that the CMV-associated TCR signature is mostly present in the CD4+ memory repertoire. On the Belgian cohort, the classifier based on the original framework reached a median bootstrapped AUC of approximately 0.94, with a 95% CI of 0.76-1.00.

Single viable CD3+CD4+CD8-CD45RO+ cells were sorted as memory CD4+ T cells on a FACSAria II. To determine CMV serostatus, a Roche Elecsys assay was used that detects serum IgG against CMV pp150, pp28, p38 and p52. Once the samples were thawed, total CD4+ T cells were enriched through positive selection using CD4 magnetic microbeads. The samples came from a different study that was designed specifically to examine the CD4+ T cell memory repertoire. Peripheral blood mononuclear cells were isolated and cryopreserved following standard operating procedures; serum was stored at -80 °C. Staining used CD3-PerCP (BW264/56), CD4-APC (RPA-T4), CD45RO-PE (UCHT1) and CD8-Pacific Orange (3B5) antibodies, with Sytox blue excluding non-viable cells. Genomic DNA was extracted from sorted cells with the Quick-DNA Microprep Kit. Amplification of TCRbeta DNA was done with the immunoSEQ hsTCRbeta kit, following the protocol from the manufacturer. An Illumina MiSeq instrument was used to sequence the TCRbeta libraries. The paper's data handling went like this. Removing out-of-frame sequences left roughly 2.4 million distinct TCRbeta sequences, an average of approximately 61,000 per individual. Each individual was scored using the number of 170 or so previously reported CMV-associated TCRbeta sequences that the individual carried and the total number of productive distinct TCRbeta sequences. A beta-binomial model was reimplemented in Python, and scikit-learn random forests with default parameters were trained on US cohort data. Classifier performance on the Belgian cohort was reported as the median AUC with percentile confidence intervals calculated over 10,000 bootstrap iterations. Drawn from immuneACCESS, this table holds only the in-frame rearrangements with V and J called that TCRdb kept. Clones are partly lost; checked studies trace under half to an unresolved V gene and leave the rest unexplained. That table supplies the V and J calls and clone size; D and trimming were determined from the DNA. The sample table records some 58,000 clones; 70% to 80% of these occur just once. The ten largest clones take up 0.88% of the sample.

In regard to this clone: The clone's antigen remains unknown. No per-base quality is available; no much larger clone lies one base away.

The TCR comes from an adult in good health and CMV-seronegative. Sample: memory CD4+ T cells from blood.

The CDR3 loop reads CASRIQSSGNTIYF. The DNA sequence follows: TGCGCCAGCAGGATTCAGAGCTCTGGAAACACCATATATTTT. This chain is built from TRBV5-1 and TRBJ1-3; the D gene identity is not certain. As encoded in the germline V gene, CDR1 is SGHRS while CDR2 is YFSETQ. The CDR3 spans 14 residues, from the cysteine through the phenylalanine. The kept DNA is CDR3 alone, 42 bases in frame from the first base. Deletion took 5 bases off V and 0 bases off J, with a span of 9 bases between the germline ends.